The 14 T cell receptor beta chains in this list originate from one sample, sequenced in a study of T cell responses to AZD1222 COVID-19 vaccine. Libraries were prepared by immunoSEQ multiplex PCR; TCRdb keeps only in-frame clonotypes and omits some of them. Of some 180,000 clones listed, roughly 88% were seen once; the top ten hold roughly 0.5%. The sequencing here drew on peripheral blood, taken on day 0 of AZD1222 vaccination. The receptors were sampled from an adult in good health.

The chain joins TRBV7-6 to TRBJ1-6; TRBD1 matches at 11 bases. This CDR3 has 15 amino acids. Germline V CDR1 and CDR2: SGHVS, FNYEAQ. Trimming at V came to 5 bases and at J to 14 bases, leaving 11 bases not matched to a gene. The CDR3, as DNA: TGTGCCAGCAGCCCGGGACAGGGGGACTTCGTCACCCTCCACTTT. The encoded protein is CASSPGQGDFVTLHF.

The chain couples TRBV5-8 to TRBJ2-7; 8 bases align to TRBD2. The V gene end was trimmed by 10 bases and the J gene end by 2 bases; junction bases not matched to a gene: 11. The CDR3 is 14 residues long. Germline CDR1 and CDR2: SGHTS and YDEGEE. In nucleotides, the CDR3 is TGTGCCGGGGGGCGGACTAGCCGGGCCTACGAGCAGTACTTC. As protein: CAGGRTSRAYEQYF.

The gene calls are TRBV6-6 and TRBJ1-1; TRBD1 is a possible D gene (5 bases). Trimming removed 5 bases at V and 4 bases at J, with 26 bases between. Germline-derived CDR1 and CDR2 are MNHNY and SVGAGI (reference sequence). The CDR3 is 18 amino acids. Here the CDR3 reads CASSPRGGVFTAGTEAFF. DNA for the CDR3: TGTGCCAGCAGTCCCCGTGGAGGGGTCTTTACGGCGGGCACTGAAGCTTTCTTT.

This clone was seen only a few times. DNA of the CDR3: TGTGCCAGCAGCTTACCCAGCGGGAGTATCGGGGAGCTGTTTTTT. As protein: CASSLPSGSIGELFF. V gene TRBV11-2 combines with J gene TRBJ2-2; 8 nucleotides agree with TRBD2. The length of the CDR3 is 15 residues. The junction had 6 bases not matched to a gene; V was cut back by 2 bases and J by 7 bases. Germline V gene sequence: CDR1 SGHAT, CDR2 FQNNGV.

The chain employs TRBV7-3 and TRBJ2-3, with 15 bases that match TRBD2. V was clipped by 5 bases and J by 1 base; unmatched bases: 7. CDR1 SGHTA and CDR2 FQGTGA come from the germline V gene. The CDR3 loop spans 18 amino acids. This CDR3 reads CASSRRTSGGDGTDTQYF. The CDR3 DNA sequence: TGTGCCAGCAGCCGGAGGACTAGCGGGGGGGACGGCACAGATACGCAGTATTTT.

This clone appeared once. This chain links TRBV7-2 with TRBJ2-5, with D maybe TRBD2 (5 bases). This CDR3 is 15 amino acids long. Germline values: CDR1 SGHTA, CDR2 FQGNSA. With 3 bases removed from V and 5 bases from J, the gap between germline ends came to 16 bases. CDR3 protein: CASSFDLRVRETQYF. Here the CDR3 DNA reads TGTGCCAGCAGCTTTGATTTGCGGGTTCGGGAGACCCAGTACTTC.

J is TRBJ1-3 and V is TRBV9; D gene ambiguous. CDR1 SGDLS and CDR2 YYNGEE come from the germline V gene. The length of the CDR3 is 14 residues. V shed 4 bases and J shed 2 bases, with 10 bases lying between them. The CDR3 bases are TGTGCCAGCAGCACCGATCCGACTGGAAACACCATATATTTT. The encoded protein is CASSTDPTGNTIYF.

The chain employs TRBV2 and TRBJ2-7, with a tentative D call TRBD2 (6 bases). Germline CDR1 SNHLY, CDR2 FYNNEI. Trimming stripped 8 bases from V and 4 bases from J, with 15 bases between. CDR3 length equals 13 residues. In DNA, the CDR3 is TGTGCCAGCGGAGGGACTTCCCCGTACGAGCAGTACTTC. Amino acid sequence: CASGGTSPYEQYF. The whole variable domain, remainder taken from reference TRBV2 and TRBJ2-7, is EPEVTQTPSHQVTQMGQEVILRCVPISNHLYFYWYRQILGQKVEFLVSFYNNEISEKSEIFDDQFSVERPDGSNFTLKIRSTKLEDSAMYFCASGGTSPYEQYFGPGTRLTVT.

The chain has TRBV24-1 and TRBJ1-2; 7 nucleotides align to TRBD1. The length of the CDR3 is 13 residues. Trimming at V came to 4 bases and at J to 3 bases, leaving 1 base not matched to a gene. Per germline, CDR1 KGHDR and CDR2 SFDVKD. CDR3: CATSDTGDYGYTF. The CDR3 DNA reads TGTGCCACCAGTGACACAGGGGACTATGGCTACACCTTC.

The V and J genes are TRBV7-2 and TRBJ1-5; D perhaps matches TRBD1 (5 bases). Germline-derived CDR1 and CDR2 are SGHTA and FQGNSA. This CDR3 is 15 amino acids long. Deletions cut 3 bases from V and 4 bases from J, with 13 bases between. CDR3 in amino acids: CASSLVAGPNQPQHF. The DNA for the CDR3 is TGTGCCAGCAGCTTGGTCGCAGGGCCTAATCAGCCCCAGCATTTT.

The rearrangement links TRBV28 to TRBJ2-1, with 10 nucleotides matching TRBD2. Germline V gives CDR1 MDHEN, CDR2 SYDVKM. V was pared by 5 bases and J by 7 bases, with 11 bases of the junction left unmatched. The CDR3 extends over 16 amino acids. The CDR3 region is CASSHQSGRATNEQFF. The CDR3 nucleotides are TGTGCCAGCAGTCACCAAAGCGGGAGGGCCACGAATGAGCAGTTCTTC.

This clone was counted between two and nine times. The genes are TRBV4-3 and TRBJ1-2; D is undetermined. The germline gives CDR1 LGHNA, CDR2 YSLEER. Trimming pared 4 bases from V and 7 bases from J, leaving 16 bases between. The CDR3 consists of 14 residues. The CDR3 here is CASSPRVGNGGYTF. The CDR3 nucleotides read TGCGCCAGCAGCCCTAGGGTTGGTAATGGTGGCTACACCTTC.

The chain links TRBV6-5 to TRBJ1-3; D is unclear. The CDR3 has 16 amino acids. Trimming left V 2 bases short and J 0 bases short, with 11 bases between. Germline V gene lookup returns CDR1 MNHEY and CDR2 SVGAGI. The DNA of the CDR3 is TGTGCCAGCAGTTACAAGGGCCTCTACTCTGGAAACACCATATATTTT. This gives the protein CASSYKGLYSGNTIYF.

The rearrangement links TRBV30 to TRBJ2-5; 7 nucleotides agree with TRBD2. In germline, CDR1 is GTSNPN, CDR2 SVGIG (reference sequence). Trimming at V came to 2 bases and at J to 5 bases, leaving 2 bases not matched to a gene. CDR3 length: 12 amino acids. CDR3 region: CAWSPGRETQYF. DNA for the CDR3: TGTGCCTGGAGTCCCGGGAGGGAGACCCAGTACTTC.